This record concerns one TCR beta chain sequence. The data were obtained in a study of OX40 agonist ivuxolimab in advanced cancers. This CDR3 has 16 residues. Germline lookup yields CDR1 MGHRA and CDR2 YSYEKL. Trimming took off 3 bases at V and 2 bases at J, with 15 bases between the two ends. This table comes from immunoSEQ multiplex PCR, and its TCRdb copy is limited to in-frame clones, with some not included. Of 50,000 to 65,000 clones listed, around 90% are singletons. The V and J genes are TRBV4-1 and TRBJ2-3; the D is unclear. This material consisted of CD4+ or CD8+ T cells sorted from blood, taken in a trial of the OX40 agonist ivuxolimab. This TCR was recovered from an adult with an advanced solid tumor such as melanoma, head and neck, liver or kidney cancer. CDR3 amino acids: CASSQAFRRSTDTQYF. CDR3 coding DNA: TGCGCCAGCAGCCAGGCCTTCAGGAGATCCACAGATACGCAGTATTTT.